The 8 T cell receptor beta chains below come from one sample, sequenced in a study of T cells in localized non-small cell lung cancer (dated by TCRdb to about 2020). Library creation used the immunoSEQ multiplex PCR assay. TCRdb limited this immuneACCESS table to in-frame rearrangements with V and J called. A share of clones is missing; checked studies link under half to unresolved V genes, and the rest is unexplained. For this sample the table gives some 85,000 clones, of which roughly 75% were detected only once. The ten largest account for around 21% of the sample. Specimen: PBMCs, collected before any cancer treatment. These receptors were taken from a man aged 35-69 years with stage II squamous cell lung carcinoma.

The rearrangement uses TRBV4-3 and TRBJ1-4; D is unclear. The CDR3 is 15 residues long. V lost 0 bases and J lost 5, with 10 bases in between. The germline V gene has CDR1 LGHNA and CDR2 YSLEER. This chain's CDR3 is CASSQDWLKNEKLFF. CDR3 nucleotides: TGCGCCAGCAGCCAAGATTGGCTAAAGAATGAAAAACTGTTTTTT.

The chain carries TRBV6-1 and TRBJ1-1, with D hard to call. The germline V gene encodes CDR1 MNHNS and CDR2 SASEGT. V lost 2 bases, J lost 0 bases, and 10 bases lay in between. This CDR3 contains 15 residues. CDR3 region: CASSEPGSMNTEAFF. CDR3 coding DNA: TGTGCCAGCAGTGAACCCGGTTCCATGAACACTGAAGCTTTCTTT.

This clone was observed a handful of times. The chain couples TRBV28 to TRBJ1-2, with D unresolved. Germline V gene data show CDR1 as MDHEN and CDR2 as SYDVKM. The CDR3 runs to 15 residues. V was cut by 3 bases and J by 0 bases, with 11 bases left in between. This CDR3 reads CASSFYAPSNYGYTF. DNA for the CDR3: TGTGCCAGCAGTTTCTACGCCCCTTCTAACTATGGCTACACCTTC.

The J gene is TRBJ2-5, the V gene TRBV11-2; the D is unclear. Trimming cost V 1 base and J 7 bases, with 19 bases left between them. The germline V gene has CDR1 SGHAT and CDR2 FQNNGV. CDR3 size: 16 residues. The CDR3 sequence is CASSLGPALEVVTQYF. CDR3 DNA: TGTGCCAGCAGCTTAGGGCCAGCGCTCGAAGTCGTGACCCAGTACTTC. Full variable domain (remainder filled in from reference TRBV11-2 and TRBJ2-5): EAGVAQSPRYKIIEKRQSVAFWCNPISGHATLYWYQQILGQGPKLLIQFQNNGVVDDSQLPKDRFSAERLKGVDSTLKIQPAKLEDSAVYLCASSLGPALEVVTQYFGPGTRLLVL.

V and J are TRBV2 and TRBJ1-6; D perhaps matches TRBD1 (5 bases). This CDR3 comprises 15 residues. The germline CDR1 and CDR2 sequences are SNHLY and FYNNEI. V was trimmed by 0 bases and J by 7 bases, leaving 10 bases between them. The CDR3: CASSEAGGINSPLHF. CDR3 sequence (DNA): TGTGCCAGCAGTGAAGCGGGGGGAATCAATTCACCCCTCCACTTT.

The rearrangement uses TRBV19 and TRBJ2-1; D perhaps matches TRBD2 (5 bases). Germline-derived CDR1 and CDR2 are LNHDA and SQIVND (reference sequence). This CDR3 contains 13 residues. V was trimmed by 5 bases and J by 3 bases, leaving 8 bases between them. This CDR3 is CASSPSSYNEQFF. The CDR3 bases are TGTGCCAGTAGTCCTAGCAGCTACAATGAGCAGTTCTTC. The whole variable domain, remainder taken from reference TRBV19 and TRBJ2-1, is DGGITQSPKYLFRKEGQNVTLSCEQNLNHDAMYWYRQDPGQGLRLIYYSQIVNDFQKGDIAEGYSVSREKKESFPLTVTSAQKNPTAFYLCASSPSSYNEQFFGPGTRLTVL.

The chain recombines TRBV10-2 with TRBJ1-1; unclear D gene. V lost 8 bases, J lost 1 base, and 5 bases lay in between. The CDR3 consists of 11 residues. Germline V lookup: CDR1 WSHSY, CDR2 SAAADI. The CDR3 sequence: CASRGNTEAFF. The CDR3 bases are TGCGCCAGCCGTGGGAACACTGAAGCTTTCTTT.

The V gene is TRBV15, the J gene TRBJ2-2, with 9 positions matching TRBD2. Germline CDR1 and CDR2: LNHNV and YYDKDF (reference sequence). The CDR3 consists of 17 residues. Trimming took 0 bases from V and 6 from J; bases not matched to a gene: 8. In nucleotides, the CDR3 is TGTGCCACCAGCAGAGACAGGGGCGGGAGGGCCCCCGGGGAGCTGTTTTTT. This translates into CATSRDRGGRAPGELFF.